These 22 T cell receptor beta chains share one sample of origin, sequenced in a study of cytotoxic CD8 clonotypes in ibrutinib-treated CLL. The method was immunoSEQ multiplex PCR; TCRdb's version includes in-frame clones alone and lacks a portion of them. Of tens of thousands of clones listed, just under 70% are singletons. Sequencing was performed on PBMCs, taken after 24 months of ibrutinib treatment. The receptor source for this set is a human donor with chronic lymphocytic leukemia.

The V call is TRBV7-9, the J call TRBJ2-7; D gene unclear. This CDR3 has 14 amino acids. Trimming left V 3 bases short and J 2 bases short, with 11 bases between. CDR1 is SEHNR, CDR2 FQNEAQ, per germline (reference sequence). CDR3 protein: CASSFDTSTYEQYF. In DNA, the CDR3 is TGTGCCAGCAGCTTTGACACCTCTACCTACGAGCAGTACTTC.

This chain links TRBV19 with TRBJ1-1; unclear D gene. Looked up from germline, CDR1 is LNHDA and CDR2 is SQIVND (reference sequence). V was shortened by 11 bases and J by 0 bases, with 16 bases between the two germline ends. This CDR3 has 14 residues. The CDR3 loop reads CAGRASPLNTEAFF. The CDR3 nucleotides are TGTGCCGGACGGGCCTCCCCCCTGAACACTGAAGCTTTCTTT.

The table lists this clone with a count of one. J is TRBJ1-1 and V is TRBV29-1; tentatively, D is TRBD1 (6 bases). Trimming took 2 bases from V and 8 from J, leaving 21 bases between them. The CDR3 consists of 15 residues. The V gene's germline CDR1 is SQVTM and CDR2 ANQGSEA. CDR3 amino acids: CSVEMWVWGRGEAFF. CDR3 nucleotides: TGCAGCGTTGAAATGTGGGTTTGGGGGCGAGGAGAAGCTTTCTTT.

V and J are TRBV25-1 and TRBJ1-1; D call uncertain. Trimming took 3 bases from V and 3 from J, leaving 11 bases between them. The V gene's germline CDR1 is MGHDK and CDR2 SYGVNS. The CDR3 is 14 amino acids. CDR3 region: CASSDRARYTEAFF. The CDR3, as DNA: TGTGCCAGCAGTGATAGGGCTCGGTACACTGAAGCTTTCTTT. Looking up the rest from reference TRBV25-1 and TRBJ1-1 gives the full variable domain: EADIYQTPRYLVIGTGKKITLECSQTMGHDKMYWYQQDPGMELHLIHYSYGVNSTEKGDLSSESTVSRIRTEHFPLTLESARPSHTSQYLCASSDRARYTEAFFGQGTRLTVV.

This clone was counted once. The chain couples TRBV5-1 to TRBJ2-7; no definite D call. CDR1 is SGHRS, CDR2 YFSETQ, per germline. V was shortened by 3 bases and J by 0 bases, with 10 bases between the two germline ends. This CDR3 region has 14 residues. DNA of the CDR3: TGCGCCAGCAGCTGGGATACTTCCTCCTACGAGCAGTACTTC. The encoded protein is CASSWDTSSYEQYF.

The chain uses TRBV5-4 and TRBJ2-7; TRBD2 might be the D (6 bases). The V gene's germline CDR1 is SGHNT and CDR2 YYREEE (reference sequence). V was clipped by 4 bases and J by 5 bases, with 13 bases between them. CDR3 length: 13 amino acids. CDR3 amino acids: CASSPWTTDEQYF. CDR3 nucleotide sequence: TGTGCCAGCAGCCCGTGGACTACCGACGAGCAGTACTTC. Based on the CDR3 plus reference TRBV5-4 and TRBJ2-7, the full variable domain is ETGVTQSPTHLIKTRGQQVTLRCSSQSGHNTVSWYQQALGQGPQFIFQYYREEENGRGNFPPRFSGLQFPNYSSELNVNALELDDSALYLCASSPWTTDEQYFGPGTRLTVT.

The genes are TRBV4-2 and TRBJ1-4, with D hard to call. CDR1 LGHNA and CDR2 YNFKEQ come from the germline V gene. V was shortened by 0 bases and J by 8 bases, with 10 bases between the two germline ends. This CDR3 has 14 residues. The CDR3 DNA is TGTGCCAGCAGCCAAGATGCGAGGGCGGAAAAACTGTTTTTT. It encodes CASSQDARAEKLFF.

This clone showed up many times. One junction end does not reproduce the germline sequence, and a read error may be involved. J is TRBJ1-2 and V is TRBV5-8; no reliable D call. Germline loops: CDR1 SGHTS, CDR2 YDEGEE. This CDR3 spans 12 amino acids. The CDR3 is CASSLEGRYTHF. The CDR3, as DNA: TGTGCCAGCAGCTTGGAAGGGAGATACACCCACTTC.

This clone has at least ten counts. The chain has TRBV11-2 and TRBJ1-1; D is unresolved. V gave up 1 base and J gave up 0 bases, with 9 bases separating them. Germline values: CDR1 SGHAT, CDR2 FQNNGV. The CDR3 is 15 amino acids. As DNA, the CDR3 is TGTGCCAGCAGCTTAGGTCCAGAGTTGAACACTGAAGCTTTCTTT. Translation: CASSLGPELNTEAFF. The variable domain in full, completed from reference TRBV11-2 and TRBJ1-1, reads EAGVAQSPRYKIIEKRQSVAFWCNPISGHATLYWYQQILGQGPKLLIQFQNNGVVDDSQLPKDRFSAERLKGVDSTLKIQPAKLEDSAVYLCASSLGPELNTEAFFGQGTRLTVV.

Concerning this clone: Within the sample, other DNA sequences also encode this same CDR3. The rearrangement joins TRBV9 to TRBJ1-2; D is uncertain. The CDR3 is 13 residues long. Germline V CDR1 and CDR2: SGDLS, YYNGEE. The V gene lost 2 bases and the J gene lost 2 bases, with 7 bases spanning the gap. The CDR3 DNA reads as TGTGCCAGCAGCGTCGGGCAGAACTATGGCTACACCTTC. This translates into CASSVGQNYGYTF.

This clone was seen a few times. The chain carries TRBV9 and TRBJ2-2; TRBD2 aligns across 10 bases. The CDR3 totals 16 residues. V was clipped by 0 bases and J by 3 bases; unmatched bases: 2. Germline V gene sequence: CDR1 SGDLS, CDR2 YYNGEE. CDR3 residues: CASSVVAGGYTGELFF. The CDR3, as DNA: TGTGCCAGCAGCGTAGTAGCGGGGGGATACACCGGGGAGCTGTTTTTT. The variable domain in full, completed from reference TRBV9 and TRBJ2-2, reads DSGVTQTPKHLITATGQRVTLRCSPRSGDLSVYWYQQSLDQGLQFLIQYYNGEERAKGNILERFSAQQFPDLHSELNLSSLELGDSALYFCASSVVAGGYTGELFFGEGSRLTVL.

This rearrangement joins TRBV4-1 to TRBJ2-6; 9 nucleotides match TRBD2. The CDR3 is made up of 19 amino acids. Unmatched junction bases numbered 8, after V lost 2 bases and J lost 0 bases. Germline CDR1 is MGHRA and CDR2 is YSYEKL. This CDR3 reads CASSQQAGGLGSGANVLTF. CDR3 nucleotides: TGCGCCAGCAGCCAACAGGCGGGGGGGCTGGGCTCTGGGGCCAACGTCCTGACTTTC.

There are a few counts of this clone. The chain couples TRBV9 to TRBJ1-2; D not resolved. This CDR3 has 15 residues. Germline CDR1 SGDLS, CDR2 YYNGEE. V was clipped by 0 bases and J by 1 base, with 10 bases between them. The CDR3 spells CASSVAQKYNYGYTF. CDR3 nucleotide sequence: TGTGCCAGCAGCGTAGCACAGAAATATAACTATGGCTACACCTTC.

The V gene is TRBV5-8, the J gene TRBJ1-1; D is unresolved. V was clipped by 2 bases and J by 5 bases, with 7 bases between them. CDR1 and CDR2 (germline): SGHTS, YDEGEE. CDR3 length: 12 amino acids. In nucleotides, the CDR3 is TGTGCCAGCAGCTTAGTGAGTACTGAAGCTTTCTTT. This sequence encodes CASSLVSTEAFF.

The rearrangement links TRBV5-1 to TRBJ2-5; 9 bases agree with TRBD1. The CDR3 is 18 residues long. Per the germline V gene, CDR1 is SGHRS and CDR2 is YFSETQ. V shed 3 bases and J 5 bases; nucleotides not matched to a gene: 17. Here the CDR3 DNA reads TGCGCCAGCAGCTCAAACCATATTCACAGGGGGCGCGGGGAGACCCAGTACTTC. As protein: CASSSNHIHRGRGETQYF.

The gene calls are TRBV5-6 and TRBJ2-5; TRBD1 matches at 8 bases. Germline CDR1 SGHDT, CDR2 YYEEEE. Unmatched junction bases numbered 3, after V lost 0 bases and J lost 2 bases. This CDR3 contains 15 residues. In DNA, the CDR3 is TGTGCCAGCAGCTTGGGGACAGGGAAGCAAGAGACCCAGTACTTC. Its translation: CASSLGTGKQETQYF.

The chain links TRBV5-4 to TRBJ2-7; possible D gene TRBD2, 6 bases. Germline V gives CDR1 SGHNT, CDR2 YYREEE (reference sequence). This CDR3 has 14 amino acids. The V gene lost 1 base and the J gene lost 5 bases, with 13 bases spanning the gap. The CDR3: CASSLRRVSHEQYF. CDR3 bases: TGTGCCAGCAGCTTGCGGAGGGTTTCCCACGAGCAGTACTTC.

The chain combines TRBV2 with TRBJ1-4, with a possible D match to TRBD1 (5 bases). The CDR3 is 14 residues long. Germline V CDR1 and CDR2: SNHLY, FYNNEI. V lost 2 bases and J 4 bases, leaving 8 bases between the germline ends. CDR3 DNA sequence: TGTGCCAGCAGTGAAAACAGGATTAATGAAAAACTGTTTTTT. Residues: CASSENRINEKLFF.

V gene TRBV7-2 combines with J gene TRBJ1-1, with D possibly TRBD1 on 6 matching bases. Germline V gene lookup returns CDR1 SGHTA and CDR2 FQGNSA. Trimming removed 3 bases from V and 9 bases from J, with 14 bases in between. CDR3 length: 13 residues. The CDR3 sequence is CASSFVQGPKAFF. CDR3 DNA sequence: TGTGCCAGCAGCTTCGTACAGGGCCCCAAAGCTTTCTTT. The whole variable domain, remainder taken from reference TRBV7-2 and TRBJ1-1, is GAGVSQSPSNKVTEKGKDVELRCDPISGHTALYWYRQSLGQGLEFLIYFQGNSAPDKSGLPSDRFSAERTGGSVSTLTIQRTQQEDSAVYLCASSFVQGPKAFFGQGTRLTVV.

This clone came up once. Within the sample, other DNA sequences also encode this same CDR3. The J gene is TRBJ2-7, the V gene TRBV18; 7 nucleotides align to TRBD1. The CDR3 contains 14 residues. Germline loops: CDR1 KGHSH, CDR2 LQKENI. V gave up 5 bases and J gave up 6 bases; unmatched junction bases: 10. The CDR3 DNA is TGTGCCAGCTCAGCGACAGGGTGGAAAAGCGAGCAGTACTTC. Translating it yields CASSATGWKSEQYF. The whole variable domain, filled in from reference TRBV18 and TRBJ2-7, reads NAGVMQNPRHLVRRRGQEARLRCSPMKGHSHVYWYRQLPEEGLKFMVYLQKENIIDESGMPKERFSAEFPKEGPSILRIQQVVRGDSAAYFCASSATGWKSEQYFGPGTRLTVT.

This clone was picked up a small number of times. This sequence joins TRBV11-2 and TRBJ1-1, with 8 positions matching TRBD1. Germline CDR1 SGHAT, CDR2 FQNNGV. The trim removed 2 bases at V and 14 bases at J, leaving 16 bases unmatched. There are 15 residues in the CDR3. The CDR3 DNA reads TGTGCCAGCAGCTTAAGATCCCTTGTTGGACAGGGCCGCTTCTTT. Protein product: CASSLRSLVGQGRFF.

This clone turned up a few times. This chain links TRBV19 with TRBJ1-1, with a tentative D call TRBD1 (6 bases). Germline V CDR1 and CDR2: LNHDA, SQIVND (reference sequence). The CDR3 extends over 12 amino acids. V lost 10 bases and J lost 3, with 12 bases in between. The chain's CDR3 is CATRGSYTEAFF. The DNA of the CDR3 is TGTGCCACTAGGGGGTCTTACACTGAAGCTTTCTTT.